Detailed here is one TCR beta chain. Its specificity is unknown. These data originate in a study of cytomegalovirus exposure and HLA in healthy donors. These donors counted as nominally healthy when sampled, but unrecorded immune exposures were likely. V shed 0 bases and J shed 7 bases, with 13 bases lying between them. The CDR3 consists of 14 residues. Germline V lookup: CDR1 SEHNR, CDR2 FQNEAQ (reference sequence). Primers included in the PCR were 60 Vbeta and 13 Jbeta primers. The data were produced by immunoSEQ multiplex PCR, yet TCRdb's version contains in-frame clones alone and is incomplete. The sample yields about 180,000 clones, 75% to 85% seen once. Study results and caveats: The only immune exposure information that was available was CMV serostatus. The study listed under 200 cytomegalovirus-associated TCR beta chains. The later analysis indicated that the majority of CMV-associated TCR beta chains appeared HLA-restricted.

Sequenced input: PBMCs. The receptor was isolated from a man between 18 and 29 years old in good health and CMV-seronegative. The genes are TRBV7-9 and TRBJ2-7, with D possibly being TRBD2 (7 bases). For the CDR3, the DNA is TGTGCCAGCAGCTTAGCGGGGGGGCCGAGTGAGCAGTACTTC. Its translation is CASSLAGGPSEQYF.